This T cell receptor (beta chain) comes out of a study of tumor T cells in aggressive B-cell lymphoma. V was shortened by 6 bases and J by 1 base, with 11 bases between the two germline ends. The CDR3 is 14 residues long. In germline, CDR1 is MNHEY, CDR2 SMNVEV (reference sequence). Clones were read by immunoSEQ multiplex PCR, and TCRdb kept only the in-frame ones, dropping some. The sample consists of a few thousand clones, over 75% of them appearing once. The chain uses TRBV27 and TRBJ2-3; perhaps TRBD2 as D (5 bases). This receptor was taken from an adult with diffuse large B cell lymphoma. What was sequenced was tumor tissue. The CDR3: CASSSISGTDTQYF. CDR3 DNA: TGTGCCAGCAGCTCGATTAGCGGCACAGATACGCAGTATTTT.